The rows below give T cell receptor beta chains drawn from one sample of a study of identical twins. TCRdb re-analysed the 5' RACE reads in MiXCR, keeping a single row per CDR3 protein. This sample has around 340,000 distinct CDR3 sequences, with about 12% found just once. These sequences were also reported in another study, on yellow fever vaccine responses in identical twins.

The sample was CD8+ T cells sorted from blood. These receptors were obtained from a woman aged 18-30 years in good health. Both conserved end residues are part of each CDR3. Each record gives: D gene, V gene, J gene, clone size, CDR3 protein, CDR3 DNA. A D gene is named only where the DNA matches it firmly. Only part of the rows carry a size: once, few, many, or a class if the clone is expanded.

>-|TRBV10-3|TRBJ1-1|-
CAISDEAGQNTEAFF
TGTGCCATCAGTGATGAGGCAGGCCAGAACACTGAAGCTTTCTTT
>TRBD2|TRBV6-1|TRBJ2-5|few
CASSDWGSGGLEYF
TGTGCCAGCAGTGACTGGGGTAGCGGGGGGCTTGAGTACTTC
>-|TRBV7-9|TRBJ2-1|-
CASSSWASYNEQFF
TGTGCCAGCAGCTCCTGGGCCTCCTACAATGAGCAGTTCTTC
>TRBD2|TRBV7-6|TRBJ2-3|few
CASSAIGGGAPDTQYF
TGTGCCAGCAGCGCAATAGGCGGGGGGGCCCCAGATACGCAGTATTTT
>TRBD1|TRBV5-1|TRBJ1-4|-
CASSPWTGGWEKLFF
TGCGCCAGCAGCCCATGGACAGGGGGATGGGAAAAACTGTTTTTT
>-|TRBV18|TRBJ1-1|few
CASSPPGGTNTEAFF
TGTGCCAGCTCACCACCGGGCGGAACGAACACTGAAGCTTTCTTT
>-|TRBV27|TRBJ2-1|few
CASSLIWGPSYNEQFF
TGTGCCAGCAGTTTAATCTGGGGCCCTTCCTACAATGAGCAGTTCTTC
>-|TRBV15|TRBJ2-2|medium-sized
CATSRAGADGELFF
TGTGCCACCAGCAGAGCGGGGGCCGACGGGGAGCTGTTTTTT
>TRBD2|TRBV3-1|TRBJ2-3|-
CASSQLLAGTTDTQYF
TGTGCCAGCAGCCAACTTCTAGCGGGAACCACAGATACGCAGTATTTT
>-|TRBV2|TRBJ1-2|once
CARKQMGTNYGYTF
TGTGCCAGGAAGCAAATGGGGACTAACTATGGCTACACCTTC
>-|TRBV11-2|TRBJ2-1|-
CASSLDPRLGFSSYNEQFF
TGTGCCAGCAGCTTAGATCCCAGGCTAGGTTTCAGCTCCTACAATGAGCAGTTCTTC
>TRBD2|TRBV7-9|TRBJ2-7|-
CASSISGFSYEQYF
TGTGCCAGCAGCATTAGCGGGTTCTCCTACGAGCAGTACTTC
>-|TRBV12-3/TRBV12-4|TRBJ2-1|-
CTSSFYGVAKKQFF
TGTACCAGCTCTTTTTATGGGGTAGCGAAGAAGCAGTTCTTC
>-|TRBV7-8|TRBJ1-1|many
CASSLDRTAMNTEAFF
TGTGCCAGCAGCTTAGATAGGACAGCGATGAACACTGAAGCTTTCTTT
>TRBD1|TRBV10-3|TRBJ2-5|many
CAISESRGREVETQYF
TGTGCCATCAGTGAGTCCAGGGGGCGCGAGGTGGAGACCCAGTACTTC
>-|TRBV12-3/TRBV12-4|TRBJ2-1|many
CASSTPSYNEQFF
TGTGCCAGCAGTACCCCCTCCTACAATGAGCAGTTCTTC
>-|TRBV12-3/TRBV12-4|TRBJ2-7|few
CASSSERGNEQYF
TGTGCCAGCAGTTCGGAGAGGGGTAACGAGCAGTACTTC
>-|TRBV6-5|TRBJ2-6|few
CASSYGAGPSGANVLTF
TGTGCCAGCAGTTACGGGGCAGGGCCCTCTGGGGCCAACGTCCTGACTTTC
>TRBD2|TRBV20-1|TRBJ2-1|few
CSAGLAGTSYNEQFF
TGCAGTGCAGGACTAGCGGGGACCTCCTACAATGAGCAGTTCTTC
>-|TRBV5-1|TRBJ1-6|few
CASSLWQVSPNSPLHF
TGCGCCAGCAGCTTGTGGCAGGTATCCCCTAATTCACCCCTCCACTTT
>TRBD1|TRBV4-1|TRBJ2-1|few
CASSQPTGGIGVEQFF
TGCGCCAGCAGCCAACCGACAGGGGGAATAGGAGTTGAGCAGTTCTTC
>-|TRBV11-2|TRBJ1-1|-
CAMGRGANPEAFF
TGTGCCATGGGGCGTGGCGCTAACCCTGAAGCTTTCTTT
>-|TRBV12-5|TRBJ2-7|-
CASGLGLYEQYF
TGTGCTAGTGGTCTCGGTTTATACGAGCAGTACTTC
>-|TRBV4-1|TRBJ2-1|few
CASSQEHGSPGEQFF
TGCGCCAGCAGCCAAGAACATGGTAGCCCAGGTGAGCAGTTCTTC
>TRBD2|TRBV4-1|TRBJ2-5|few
CASSRRGEYQETQYF
TGCGCCAGCAGCCGGCGGGGGGAGTACCAAGAGACCCAGTACTTC
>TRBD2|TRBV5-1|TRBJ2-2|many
CASSLELAGVNTGELFF
TGCGCCAGCAGCTTGGAGCTAGCGGGGGTGAACACCGGGGAGCTGTTTTTT
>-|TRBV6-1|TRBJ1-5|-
CASRTSVSNQPQHF
TGTGCCAGCAGAACCAGTGTAAGCAATCAGCCCCAGCATTTT
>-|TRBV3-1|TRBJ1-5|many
CASSQDLSGNQPQHF
TGTGCCAGCAGCCAAGATCTTTCAGGTAATCAGCCCCAGCATTTT
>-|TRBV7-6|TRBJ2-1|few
CASSLEGFYNEQFF
TGTGCCAGCAGCTTAGAAGGATTCTACAATGAGCAGTTCTTC
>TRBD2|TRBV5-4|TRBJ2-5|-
CASSLVAGDETQYF
TGTGCCAGCAGCTTGGTAGCGGGCGATGAGACCCAGTACTTC
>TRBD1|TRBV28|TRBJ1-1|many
CASSPGQGRTEAFF
TGTGCCAGCAGTCCGGGACAGGGAAGGACTGAAGCTTTCTTT